This T cell receptor (beta chain) was identified in a study of blood T cell repertoires in COVID-19. The length of the CDR3 is 12 residues. The V and J ends lost 7 bases and 11 bases, in that order; junction bases with no gene match: 10. Germline CDR1 reads MDHEN; CDR2 reads SYDVKM. Using immunoSEQ multiplex PCR, the repertoire was profiled, and TCRdb retains in-frame clones only, with some absent. The sample carries tens of thousands of clones, roughly 83% recorded once. The TCR comes from a middle-aged man with active COVID-19. V gene TRBV28 combines with J gene TRBJ1-1, with 7 positions matching TRBD1. Sequenced sample: peripheral blood. CDR3 sequence (DNA): TGTGCCAGCACCTCGGACAGGCGAACTGCTTTCTTT. Protein: CASTSDRRTAFF.